This is a list of T cell receptor beta chains from one sample in a study of CD4 T cell repertoires in COVID-19. The data were produced by immunoSEQ multiplex PCR, yet TCRdb's version contains in-frame clones alone and is incomplete. The data hold tens of thousands of clones, with around 86% observed a single time. The starting material was central memory CD4+ T cells from blood, obtained before the COVID-19 pandemic. Receptors were obtained from a human donor who had COVID-19. Each CDR3 is given without its conserved first and last residue. Each record gives: J gene, V gene, D gene, CDR3 protein. A D gene is named only where the DNA matches it firmly.

>TRBJ1-1|TRBV6-1|TRBD1
ASGRGVNMGEAF
>TRBJ2-7|TRBV7-8|-
ASSLEARTYEQY
>TRBJ2-7|TRBV10-3|-
AISEVRQSYEQY
>TRBJ1-1|TRBV7-9|-
ASSFEGGSRGAEAF
>TRBJ2-2|TRBV12-5|TRBD1
ASGAGTGIGELF
>TRBJ2-5|TRBV13|-
ASSSKDRLQETQY
>TRBJ1-1|TRBV7-9|TRBD1
ASSSYRGLNTEAF
>TRBJ2-1|TRBV11-2|TRBD1
ASRDRGANEQF
>TRBJ2-7|TRBV18|TRBD2
ASSPPTGGAYEQY
>TRBJ2-7|TRBV28|-
ASSSQTLRY